One and the same sample provided the 21 T cell receptor beta chains below, sequenced in a study of T cells after yellow fever vaccination. A single record per CDR3 protein comes from TCRdb applying MiXCR to the 5' RACE reads. The data contain about 340,000 distinct CDR3 sequences, about 12% of them singletons. The sample was CD4+ T cells sorted from PBMCs, taken 15 days after the yellow fever booster vaccination. Receptor source: a man between 18 and 35 years old who received the YFV17D yellow fever vaccine.

J is TRBJ1-2 and V is TRBV5-5, with D tentatively TRBD1 (5 bases). The length of the CDR3 is 14 residues. The germline V gene has CDR1 SGHKS and CDR2 YYEKEE (reference sequence). V was pared by 5 bases and J by 2 bases, with 13 bases between. CDR3 DNA: TGTGCCAGCAGATCGCTCAGGGAAAACTATGGCTACACCTTC. Translation gives CASRSLRENYGYTF.

The sample holds many counts of this clonotype. V is TRBV6-2 or TRBV6-3 and J is TRBJ1-5, with 8 bases fitting TRBD1. There are 16 residues in the CDR3. The germline CDR1 and CDR2 sequences are MNHEY and SVGEGT. Losses at the gene ends were 7 bases for V and 1 base for J; bases not matched to a gene: 9. This chain's CDR3 is CASTYGGQGSNQPQHF. As DNA, the CDR3 is TGTGCCAGCACCTATGGAGGACAGGGAAGCAATCAGCCCCAGCATTTT.

This clonotype was counted only a few times. The chain joins TRBV6-1 to TRBJ2-7, with D perhaps TRBD2 (6 bases). Trimming removed 6 bases at V and 2 bases at J, with 14 bases between. Looked up from germline, CDR1 is MNHNS and CDR2 is SASEGT. CDR3 length equals 14 residues. The CDR3 loop reads CASRGLLGTYEQYV. CDR3 sequence (DNA): TGTGCCAGCAGGGGACTCCTAGGGACCTACGAGCAGTACGTC.

There are a few counts of this clonotype. This chain links TRBV11-2 with TRBJ1-5; TRBD1 matches at 8 bases. CDR3 length: 15 residues. Germline CDR1 and CDR2: SGHAT and FQNNGV. J lost 9 bases, V lost 3 bases, and 10 bases had no gene match. CDR3 sequence: CASSLGQAGKGPQHF. The CDR3 nucleotides read TGTGCCAGCAGCTTGGGACAGGCCGGTAAGGGGCCCCAGCATTTT.

The J gene is TRBJ1-6, the V gene TRBV6-5; 10 bases map to TRBD1. V was pared by 6 bases and J by 10 bases, with 6 bases of the junction left unmatched. Germline V gene sequence: CDR1 MNHEY, CDR2 SVGAGI. The CDR3 contains 14 residues. The CDR3 loop reads CASRLRDRGSPLHF. The CDR3 nucleotides are TGTGCCAGCAGACTCCGGGACAGGGGATCACCCCTCCACTTT.

This clonotype has a count of ten or more. The V gene is TRBV3-1, the J gene TRBJ2-2; no clear D gene. Per the germline V gene, CDR1 is LGHDT and CDR2 is YNNKEL (reference sequence). The CDR3 totals 21 residues. The V end lost 4 bases, the J end lost 2 bases, and 29 bases lay between the germline ends. CDR3 amino acids: CASSPTPGTTRRSTNTGELFF. The CDR3 DNA follows: TGTGCCAGCAGCCCTACCCCGGGCACCACCAGGAGAAGTACAAACACCGGGGAGCTGTTTTTT. The full variable domain, its missing parts supplied by reference TRBV3-1 and TRBJ2-2, is DTAVSQTPKYLVTQMGNDKSIKCEQNLGHDTMYWYKQDSKKFLKIMFSYNNKELIINETVPNRFSPKSPDKAHLNLHINSLELGDSAVYFCASSPTPGTTRRSTNTGELFFGEGSRLTVL.

This clonotype was seen a handful of times. The chain carries TRBV6-2 or TRBV6-3 and TRBJ1-1; D is uncertain. V was trimmed by 8 bases and J by 10 bases, leaving 23 bases between them. CDR1 is MNHEY and CDR2 is SVGEGT in the germline V gene. The CDR3 contains 14 residues. This CDR3 is CASRRSSPPKAAFF. DNA for the CDR3: TGTGCCAGCCGGCGGAGTTCCCCCCCAAAAGCAGCTTTCTTT.

The chain couples TRBV29-1 to TRBJ2-3; D is tentatively TRBD1 or TRBD2 (5 bases each). The CDR3 extends over 9 amino acids. Deletions cut 4 bases from V and 9 bases from J, with 5 bases between. Germline V gives CDR1 SQVTM, CDR2 ANQGSEA. The CDR3 DNA sequence: TGCAGCGTTGGGGGGACGCAGTATTTT. Amino acids: CSVGGTQYF.

This clonotype came up a few times. The chain carries TRBV5-1 and TRBJ2-2; TRBD1 matches at 8 bases. This CDR3 is built from 15 residues. Germline CDR1 SGHRS, CDR2 YFSETQ. V was clipped by 0 bases and J by 7 bases; unmatched bases: 5. The CDR3 DNA reads TGCGCCAGCAGCTTGGGACAGGGGCTCGTCGGGGAGCTGTTTTTT. This gives the protein CASSLGQGLVGELFF.

The V call is TRBV7-9, the J call TRBJ2-3, with unresolved D. Germline assignment: CDR1 SEHNR and CDR2 FQNEAQ (reference sequence). This CDR3 is 14 amino acids long. With 5 bases removed from V and 4 bases from J, the gap between germline ends came to 13 bases. The CDR3 sequence is CASSPHDTPDTQYF. CDR3 sequence (DNA): TGTGCCAGCAGCCCACACGATACACCAGATACGCAGTATTTT.

This clonotype has more than one count but fewer than ten. This chain's CDR3 is CASSLPGTLGGELFF. In DNA form, the CDR3 reads TGTGCCAGCAGCCTGCCCGGGACCCTCGGCGGGGAGCTGTTTTTT. The chain has TRBV5-4 and TRBJ2-2; possibly TRBD1 or TRBD2 for D (5 bases each). V was cut by 4 bases and J by 7 bases, with 17 bases left in between. The V gene's germline CDR1 is SGHNT and CDR2 YYREEE (reference sequence). CDR3 length equals 15 residues. The complete variable domain, with remaining parts taken from reference TRBV5-4 and TRBJ2-2, reads ETGVTQSPTHLIKTRGQQVTLRCSSQSGHNTVSWYQQALGQGPQFIFQYYREEENGRGNFPPRFSGLQFPNYSSELNVNALELDDSALYLCASSLPGTLGGELFFGEGSRLTVL.

The chain employs TRBV5-8 and TRBJ1-2, with 9 bases that match TRBD1. This CDR3 is 15 amino acids long. The germline V gene has CDR1 SGHTS and CDR2 YDEGEE. The ends lost 0 bases at V and 8 bases at J; junction bases unmatched: 8. The CDR3 here is CASSLEGTGLRGYTF. CDR3 sequence (DNA): TGTGCCAGCAGCTTGGAAGGGACAGGGTTAAGAGGCTACACCTTC.

This clonotype was counted between two and nine times. J is TRBJ1-3 and V is TRBV5-5; D unclear. Trimming stripped 1 base from V and 7 bases from J, with 9 bases between. Germline CDR1 SGHKS, CDR2 YYEKEE (reference sequence). The CDR3 covers 13 residues. The CDR3 DNA reads TGTGCCAGCAGCTTGACAGCGGCTAACACCATATATTTT. This codes for CASSLTAANTIYF. Full variable domain (missing parts from reference TRBV5-5 and TRBJ1-3): DAGVTQSPTHLIKTRGQQVTLRCSPISGHKSVSWYQQVLGQGPQFIFQYYEKEERGRGNFPDRFSARQFPNYSSELNVNALLLGDSALYLCASSLTAANTIYFGEGSWLTVV.

This clonotype came up a few times. The chain combines TRBV6-2 or TRBV6-3 with TRBJ1-6, with D uncertain. There are 14 residues in the CDR3. V shed 7 bases and J shed 2 bases, with 9 bases lying between them. The germline CDR1 and CDR2 sequences are MNHEY and SVGEGT. The chain's CDR3 is CASTRETYNSPLHF. CDR3 in DNA: TGTGCCAGCACGCGAGAGACCTATAATTCACCCCTCCACTTT.

The rearrangement links TRBV6-1 to TRBJ2-1; D unclear. The CDR3 is made up of 13 amino acids. Trimming pared 6 bases from V and 0 bases from J, leaving 6 bases between. From germline, CDR1 is MNHNS and CDR2 SASEGT. The CDR3 DNA follows: TGTGCCAGCAGACCCCTCTCCTACAATGAGCAGTTCTTC. This encodes CASRPLSYNEQFF.

This rearrangement joins TRBV28 to TRBJ2-5; D gene unclear. CDR1 MDHEN and CDR2 SYDVKM come from the germline V gene. This CDR3 has 12 amino acids. Between the trimmed V and J ends, which lost 8 bases and 2 bases, there was a span of 9 bases. CDR3 amino acids: CASRSAQETQYF. CDR3 bases: TGTGCCAGCCGAAGCGCTCAAGAGACCCAGTACTTC.

This rearrangement joins TRBV30 to TRBJ1-4; D remains ambiguous. V was pared by 6 bases and J by 8 bases, with 19 bases between. Germline CDR1 is GTSNPN and CDR2 is SVGIG (reference sequence). This CDR3 has 14 residues. The CDR3 is CACHRSGSREKLFF. The CDR3 DNA follows: TGTGCCTGTCACCGGTCGGGCAGCCGGGAAAAACTGTTTTTT.

This chain links TRBV4-2 with TRBJ1-1, with D perhaps TRBD1 (5 bases). The germline V and J ends were trimmed by 5 bases and 0 bases, with 16 bases remaining between them. Germline V CDR1 and CDR2: LGHNA, YNFKEQ. The CDR3 is 16 amino acids. DNA of the CDR3: TGTGCCAGCAGCTACCAAGGGAGGGGTATGAACACTGAAGCTTTCTTT. Protein sequence: CASSYQGRGMNTEAFF.

This clonotype has only a few counts. This chain links TRBV12-3 or TRBV12-4 with TRBJ1-2; no clear D gene. This CDR3 is built from 14 residues. V dropped 5 bases and J dropped 8 bases, with 18 bases sitting between them. In DNA form, the CDR3 reads TGTGCCAGCAGTCCGCGGGATTCGGCGGGAGGCTACACCTTC. Translating gives CASSPRDSAGGYTF.

This clonotype was found a few times. The V and J genes are TRBV5-1 and TRBJ1-4, with unresolved D. Germline assignment: CDR1 SGHRS and CDR2 YFSETQ. Deletions cut 1 base from V and 8 bases from J, with 15 bases between. There are 15 residues in the CDR3. CDR3 nucleotide sequence: TGCGCCAGCAGCTTGACCCCGGGCACAGTGGAAAAACTGTTTTTT. Its translation is CASSLTPGTVEKLFF.

This clonotype was recorded many times. V gene TRBV10-3 combines with J gene TRBJ2-2; TRBD2 might be the D (7 bases). Germline V gene sequence: CDR1 ENHRY, CDR2 SYGVKD. V shed 10 bases and J shed 1 base, with 19 bases lying between them. The CDR3 loop spans 16 amino acids. CDR3 in DNA: TGTGCCACCCAGCGGGGCCGGGACAAGAACACCGGGGAGCTGTTTTTT. Amino acids: CATQRGRDKNTGELFF.